This T cell receptor beta chain was sequenced in a study of T cell repertoires in cytomegalovirus infection. In the study overall: In the study, CMV epitopes included recently identified HLA-C-restricted and well-studied HLA-B-restricted ones. CMV infection plus the matching HLA type was flagged by public TCR beta signatures.

There are a few counts of this clonotype. As yet, its antigen is unknown. Findings and limits, study-wide: CMV-specific HLA-C-restricted TCR beta clonotypes dominated the ex vivo response. Cumulative frequency (of public TCR beta family members) identified carriers of CMV plus the relevant HLA.

TCRdb passed the reads through MiXCR, listing each CDR3 protein once. Counted here are over 100,000 distinct CDR3 sequences, less than 30% occurring once; the ten biggest clones make up around 80%. V lost 5 bases, J lost 1 base, and 12 bases lay in between. Germline CDR1 is LNHDA and CDR2 is SQIVND (reference sequence). This CDR3 comprises 15 residues. This clonotype was obtained from a human donor in good health (CMV status not recorded). Some clones in this sample may be carry-over from other donors' samples. Source: CD8+ T cells from cultured PBMCs, taken from culture after CMV antigen stimulation. The V call is TRBV19, the J call TRBJ1-5; D perhaps matches TRBD1 (5 bases). The CDR3 reads CASSGGTASNQPQHF. CDR3 nucleotides: TGTGCCAGTAGTGGCGGGACGGCGAGCAATCAGCCCCAGCATTTT.